Below are 23 T cell receptor beta chains sequenced from a single sample in a study of Graves' ophthalmopathy and Graves' hyperthyroidism. Scientists amplified the TCR beta CDR3 regions from RNA transcripts. HTBI-primed first-round RT-PCR preceded second-round multiplex PCR. Each CDR3 protein is one row after TCRdb ran MiXCR on the multiplex PCR reads. Of approximately 1.2 million distinct CDR3 sequences listed, roughly 35% are singletons. The sequenced sample consisted of peripheral blood or thyroid tissue (not recorded which). The receptors derive from an adult man with Graves' hyperthyroidism.

This clonotype was recorded once. The chain joins TRBV7-9 to TRBJ2-3; D ambiguous. Trimming stripped 3 bases from V and 1 base from J, with 8 bases between. CDR1 is SEHNR and CDR2 is FQNEAQ in the germline V gene (reference sequence). The CDR3 has 14 residues. DNA for the CDR3: TGTGCCAGCAGCTTTAGTCTGGGCACAGATACGCAGTATTTT. It encodes CASSFSLGTDTQYF. Full variable domain (missing parts from reference TRBV7-9 and TRBJ2-3): DTGVSQNPRHKITKRGQNVTFRCDPISEHNRLYWYRQTLGQGPEFLTYFQNEAQLEKSRLLSDRFSAERPKGSFSTLEIQRTEQGDSAMYLCASSFSLGTDTQYFGPGTRLTVL.

This clonotype has just one count. A much larger clone differs from this one at a single base, so this may be a read error. The V call is TRBV19, the J call TRBJ2-7; 10 bases are shared with TRBD1. The junction had 4 bases not matched to a gene; V was cut back by 1 base and J by 1 base. Germline CDR1 reads LNHDA; CDR2 reads SQIVND (reference sequence). The CDR3 is made up of 16 amino acids. The DNA for the CDR3 is TGTGCCAGTAGTATAGGTGTGGGACAGGGGTCCTACGAGCAGTACTTC. Translating gives CASSIGVGQGSYEQYF. Drawing the rest from reference TRBV19 and TRBJ2-7, the complete variable domain is DGGITQSPKYLFRKEGQNVTLSCEQNLNHDAMYWYRQDPGQGLRLIYYSQIVNDFQKGDIAEGYSVSREKKESFPLTVTSAQKNPTAFYLCASSIGVGQGSYEQYFGPGTRLTVT.

On this clonotype: An end of the junction does not agree with germline; a read error may underlie this. This rearrangement joins TRBV25-1 to TRBJ1-2; D remains ambiguous. The CDR3 consists of 15 residues. CDR1 is MGHDK and CDR2 is SYGVNS in the germline V gene. The CDR3 loop reads CACSAIPGSNYGYTF. CDR3 nucleotides: TGTGCCTGCAGTGCTATCCCTGGGAGTAACTATGGCTACACCTTC.

The chain joins TRBV7-2 to TRBJ2-2; 7 nucleotides align to TRBD2. Looked up from germline, CDR1 is SGHTA and CDR2 is FQGNSA. J lost 4 bases, V lost 5 bases, and 10 bases had no gene match. The CDR3 sequence is 16 residues long. The CDR3 DNA reads TGTGCCAGCAGCCTCGCCGGGAGGTCTGCCACCGGGGAGCTGTTTTTT. Translated, it gives CASSLAGRSATGELFF.

In its sample, this clonotype was seen a few times. This chain connects TRBV20-1 to TRBJ1-2; TRBD1 aligns across 7 bases. The CDR3 totals 18 residues. Germline V gene data show CDR1 as DFQATT and CDR2 as SNEGSKA (reference sequence). V shed 2 bases, J shed 2 bases, and the junction held 17 bases outside the gene matches. The CDR3 sequence is CSARPQPKLDRRNYGYTF. Written as DNA, the CDR3 is TGCAGTGCTAGACCTCAGCCCAAATTGGACAGGAGAAACTATGGCTACACCTTC.

This clonotype was observed a single time. Because the CDR3 is missing its conserved closing phenylalanine or tryptophan, this is likely a read error. V and J are TRBV6-5 and TRBJ1-5; 7 bases match TRBD1. This CDR3 comprises 14 residues. Germline V gene lookup returns CDR1 MNHEY and CDR2 SVGAGI. The DNA of the CDR3 is TGTGCCGGCAGTCTACAGGGGAACAGTCAGCCCCAGCATTGT. This sequence encodes CAGSLQGNSQPQHC.

Concerning this clonotype itself: A much larger clone sits a single nucleotide away, making a read error possible. The chain has TRBV11-2 and TRBJ1-6; D perhaps matches TRBD1 (5 bases). V lost 3 bases and J lost 7, with 19 bases in between. The CDR3 spans 17 residues. Germline-derived CDR1 and CDR2 are SGHAT and FQNNGV. The CDR3 protein is CASSFSKPGPGNSPLHF. CDR3 sequence (DNA): TGTGCCAGCAGCTTCTCAAAACCGGGACCGGGGAATTCACCCCTCCACTTT.

Of note for this clonotype: Possible read error: a much larger clone is one base away. The chain joins TRBV2 to TRBJ2-7; possibly TRBD2 for D (6 bases). Germline CDR1 SNHLY, CDR2 FYNNEI. This CDR3 contains 14 residues. Trimming removed 6 bases from V and 0 bases from J, with 12 bases in between. In DNA form, the CDR3 reads TGTGCCAGCAGGGAGGGACTGATCTCCTACGAGCAGTACTTC. The encoded protein is CASREGLISYEQYF. Together with reference TRBV2 and TRBJ2-7, the CDR3 gives the full variable domain: EPEVTQTPSHQVTQMGQEVILRCVPISNHLYFYWYRQILGQKVEFLVSFYNNEISEKSEIFDDQFSVERPDGSNFTLKIRSTKLEDSAMYFCASREGLISYEQYFGPGTRLTVT.

The rearrangement joins TRBV2 to TRBJ1-2; tentatively, D is TRBD1 (5 bases). V lost 8 bases to trimming and J lost 2 bases, with 12 bases between them. The germline V gene encodes CDR1 SNHLY and CDR2 FYNNEI. This CDR3 comprises 13 residues. CDR3: CASRWGVNYGYTF. CDR3 DNA sequence: TGTGCCAGCCGGTGGGGCGTCAACTATGGCTACACCTTC.

This clonotype was counted at least ten times. The chain is built from TRBV19 and TRBJ2-5; 8 nucleotides align to TRBD2. This CDR3 contains 14 residues. V was pared by 6 bases and J by 4 bases, with 7 bases of the junction left unmatched. Germline V lookup: CDR1 LNHDA, CDR2 SQIVND (reference sequence). Here the CDR3 DNA reads TGTGCCAGTAGGAGCGGGAGTCAAATAGAGACCCAGTACTTC. This translates into CASRSGSQIETQYF.

A note on this clonotype: Just one base apart from a much larger clone, this may be a read error. The CDR3 region has the DNA TGTGCCAGCAGTGAAGGGGACCGCATTTTCGCCCAGCATTTT. The encoded protein is CASSEGDRIFAQHF. J is TRBJ1-5 and V is TRBV2; weak D call: TRBD1 (5 bases). V dropped 1 base and J dropped 11 bases, with 15 bases sitting between them. Germline V CDR1 and CDR2: SNHLY, FYNNEI. This CDR3 comprises 14 residues. Filled out from reference TRBV2 and TRBJ1-5, the complete variable domain reads EPEVTQTPSHQVTQMGQEVILRCVPISNHLYFYWYRQILGQKVEFLVSFYNNEISEKSEIFDDQFSVERPDGSNFTLKIRSTKLEDSAMYFCASSEGDRIFAQHFGDGTRLSIL.

In this sample, this clonotype turned up many times. The chain combines TRBV5-1 with TRBJ2-7, with 9 nucleotides matching TRBD2. The CDR3 contains 17 residues. CDR1 is SGHRS and CDR2 is YFSETQ in the germline V gene. Losses at the gene ends were 1 base for V and 2 bases for J; bases not matched to a gene: 10. This CDR3 reads CASSLSTLAGQPYEQYF. In DNA, the CDR3 is TGCGCCAGCAGCTTGTCGACCCTAGCGGGACAACCCTACGAGCAGTACTTC.

There are a few counts of this clonotype. This rearrangement joins TRBV3-1 to TRBJ2-5, with D perhaps given as TRBD1 or TRBD2 (5 bases each). Germline V gene sequence: CDR1 LGHDT, CDR2 YNNKEL (reference sequence). V was shortened by 4 bases and J by 4 bases, with 13 bases between the two germline ends. There are 14 residues in the CDR3. For the CDR3, the DNA is TGTGCCAGCAGCCGGCCGGGGCTTCTAGAGACCCAGTACTTC. This translates into CASSRPGLLETQYF.

This CDR3 reads CAISERDYSNQPQHF. The CDR3 nucleotides are TGTGCCATCAGTGAGCGGGACTATAGCAATCAGCCCCAGCATTTT. V and J are TRBV10-3 and TRBJ1-5, with D possibly matching TRBD1 (5 bases). Trimming removed 2 bases from V and 0 bases from J, with 8 bases in between. Germline V lookup: CDR1 ENHRY, CDR2 SYGVKD. This CDR3 is 15 amino acids long.

V usage is TRBV28 and J usage is TRBJ2-7; D is uncertain. The CDR3 covers 16 residues. Germline V CDR1 and CDR2: MDHEN, SYDVKM. Trimming took off 5 bases at V and 0 bases at J, with 17 bases between the two ends. The CDR3 nucleotides are TGTGCCAGCAGTAAACTCTGGACGTCCGTCTCCTACGAGCAGTACTTC. Its protein is CASSKLWTSVSYEQYF.

This clonotype was seen many times. The chain links TRBV7-8 to TRBJ1-2; tentative D call: TRBD1 (5 bases). The ends were cut back, 0 bases at V and 6 bases at J, with 29 bases in the middle. Germline V gene data show CDR1 as SGHVS and CDR2 as FQNEAQ. There are 20 residues in the CDR3. The CDR3 sequence: CASSLAIGRGYRGQSDGYTF. Here the CDR3 DNA reads TGTGCCAGCAGCTTAGCGATCGGGAGGGGTTATCGAGGCCAATCGGATGGCTACACCTTC.

This chain links TRBV7-2 with TRBJ2-6, with D unclear. Germline values: CDR1 SGHTA, CDR2 FQGNSA. V lost 1 base, J lost 0 bases, and 10 bases lay in between. This CDR3 is built from 17 residues. The CDR3 here is CASSLESPSSGANVLTF. CDR3 DNA: TGTGCCAGCAGCTTAGAAAGCCCCAGCTCTGGGGCCAACGTCCTGACTTTC.

The chain is built from TRBV6-1 and TRBJ2-7, with D possibly TRBD1 on 6 matching bases. This CDR3 is built from 15 residues. V gave up 6 bases and J gave up 2 bases, with 17 bases separating them. The V gene's germline CDR1 is MNHNS and CDR2 SASEGT. CDR3 sequence (DNA): TGTGCCAGCAGACCCCTTCTTGGACAGACCTACGAGCAGTACTTC. It codes for CASRPLLGQTYEQYF.

This rearrangement joins TRBV6-5 to TRBJ1-2; no firm D call. The germline V and J ends were trimmed by 5 bases and 0 bases, with 16 bases remaining between them. The length of the CDR3 is 16 residues. Germline CDR1 is MNHEY and CDR2 is SVGAGI. CDR3 coding DNA: TGTGCCAGCAGTAATCTGGACGGACCATCTAACTATGGCTACACCTTC. Amino acid sequence: CASSNLDGPSNYGYTF.

Points on this clonotype: This may come from a read error, since a much larger clone is one base off. The V and J genes are TRBV2 and TRBJ2-5, with no clear D. This CDR3 spans 13 amino acids. In germline, CDR1 is SNHLY, CDR2 FYNNEI. V shed 7 bases and J shed 2 bases, with 11 bases lying between them. The CDR3 loop reads CASTRWSQETQYF. For the CDR3, the DNA is TGTGCCAGCACGAGGTGGTCGCAAGAGACCCAGTACTTC. The entire variable domain, with the rest obtained from reference TRBV2 and TRBJ2-5, is as follows: EPEVTQTPSHQVTQMGQEVILRCVPISNHLYFYWYRQILGQKVEFLVSFYNNEISEKSEIFDDQFSVERPDGSNFTLKIRSTKLEDSAMYFCASTRWSQETQYFGPGTRLLVL.

V and J are TRBV5-1 and TRBJ1-6; D unclear. CDR1 is SGHRS and CDR2 is YFSETQ in the germline V gene. The CDR3 totals 15 residues. The V and J ends lost 3 bases and 4 bases respectively, with 11 bases between them. CDR3 coding DNA: TGCGCCAGCAGCTCGGACGGAGATTATAATTCACCCCTCCACTTT. Protein product: CASSSDGDYNSPLHF. The whole variable domain, remainder taken from reference TRBV5-1 and TRBJ1-6, is KAGVTQTPRYLIKTRGQQVTLSCSPISGHRSVSWYQQTPGQGLQFLFEYFSETQRNKGNFPGRFSGRQFSNSRSEMNVSTLELGDSALYLCASSSDGDYNSPLHFGNGTRLTVT.

The sample holds a few counts of this clonotype. The chain combines TRBV27 with TRBJ1-1; D is perhaps TRBD1 (6 bases). V was clipped by 3 bases and J by 0 bases, with 17 bases between them. CDR3 length equals 17 residues. Germline V lookup: CDR1 MNHEY, CDR2 SMNVEV (reference sequence). The CDR3 region has the DNA TGTGCCAGCAGTTTTTTGTCCCGGGGGCGAATGAACACTGAAGCTTTCTTT. Amino acid sequence: CASSFLSRGRMNTEAFF.

Concerning this clonotype: Relative to the germline gene, one junction end is altered; a read error may explain this. This chain joins TRBV10-3 and TRBJ1-1; 7 bases fit TRBD1. Germline V gene sequence: CDR1 ENHRY, CDR2 SYGVKD. The CDR3 is 15 residues long. DNA for the CDR3: TGTGCCAGCAGTGAAACAGGGGAGCGGAACACTGAAGCTTTCTTT. Its protein product is CASSETGERNTEAFF.